This entry concerns a single T cell receptor beta chain. Its antigen is as yet unknown. Sequenced by immunoSEQ multiplex PCR; TCRdb stores in-frame clones only, minus some. The data show approximately 150,000 clones, around 90% seen once. These data come from a study of T cells in localized non-small cell lung cancer. Overall study results and limits: Tumor showed lower T cell clonality than uninvolved adjacent lung, where it was highest. Higher adjacent-lung clonality was associated with shorter survival. In adjacent lung, a median around 55 of the top 100 tumor clones were found.

This receptor was obtained from a female donor of 60 years or more with stage I lung adenocarcinoma. The specimen was peripheral blood, collected before any cancer treatment.

This chain's CDR3 is CASSLEGVEQYF. CDR3 nucleotide sequence: TGCGCCAGCAGCTTAGAAGGGGTCGAGCAGTACTTC. The chain recombines TRBV5-1 with TRBJ2-7; perhaps TRBD1 as D (5 bases). The CDR3 has 12 residues. V was trimmed by 2 bases and J by 6 bases, leaving 9 bases between them. CDR1 is SGHRS, CDR2 YFSETQ, per germline. The full variable domain, completed using reference TRBV5-1 and TRBJ2-7, is KAGVTQTPRYLIKTRGQQVTLSCSPISGHRSVSWYQQTPGQGLQFLFEYFSETQRNKGNFPGRFSGRQFSNSRSEMNVSTLELGDSALYLCASSLEGVEQYFGPGTRLTVT.